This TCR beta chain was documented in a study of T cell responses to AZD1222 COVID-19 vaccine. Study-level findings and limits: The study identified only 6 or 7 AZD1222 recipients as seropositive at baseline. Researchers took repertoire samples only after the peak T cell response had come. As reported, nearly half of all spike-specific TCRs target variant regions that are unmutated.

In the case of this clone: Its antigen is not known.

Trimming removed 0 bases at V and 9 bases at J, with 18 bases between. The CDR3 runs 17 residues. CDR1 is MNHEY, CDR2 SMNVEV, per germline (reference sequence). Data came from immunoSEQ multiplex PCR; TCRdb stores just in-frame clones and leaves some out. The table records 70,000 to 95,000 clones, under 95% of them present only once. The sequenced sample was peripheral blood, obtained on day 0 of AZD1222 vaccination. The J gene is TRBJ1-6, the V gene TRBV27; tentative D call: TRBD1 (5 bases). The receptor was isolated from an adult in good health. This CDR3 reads CASSLSKGYGGSSPLHF. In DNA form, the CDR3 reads TGTGCCAGCAGTTTATCGAAAGGGTACGGGGGGAGTTCACCCCTCCACTTT.